Listed below are T cell receptor beta chains from one sample, sequenced in a study of cytomegalovirus exposure and HLA in healthy donors. Assay used: immunoSEQ multiplex PCR; TCRdb lists only in-frame clones, some missing. The profile shows 130,000 or so clones, roughly 84% of them singletons. Sequenced: PBMCs. The source of these receptors is a woman between 18 and 30 years old in good health and CMV-seropositive. CDR3s include the opening cysteine and the closing phenylalanine or tryptophan. Fields, in order: V gene, D gene, J gene, clone size, CDR3 DNA, CDR3 protein. D genes are given only for firm matches. A clone size is listed for some rows: how often the clone was seen (once, few, many), or a class if it is expanded.

V: TRBV7-9; D: -; J: TRBJ2-7; size: -; DNA: TGTGCCAGCAGCTTAGAGTCAGGCACCTACGAGCAGTACTTC; CDR3: CASSLESGTYEQYF
V: TRBV7-9; D: -; J: TRBJ1-1; size: -; DNA: TGTGCCAGCAGTTTCGGACAGTCGAACACTGAAGCTTTCTTT; CDR3: CASSFGQSNTEAFF
V: TRBV4-2; D: -; J: TRBJ1-6; size: -; DNA: TGTGCCAGCAGCCAAGACGTAGAGTCACCCCTCCACTTT; CDR3: CASSQDVESPLHF
V: TRBV6-5; D: -; J: TRBJ1-3; size: -; DNA: TGTGCCAGCAGCATAAGCGGGCTCGGAAACACCATATATTTT; CDR3: CASSISGLGNTIYF
V: TRBV4-2; D: TRBD1; J: TRBJ2-7; size: few; DNA: TGTGCCAGCAGCCACCGGGACAGCTCCTACGAGCAGTACTTC; CDR3: CASSHRDSSYEQYF
V: TRBV2; D: TRBD1; J: TRBJ1-1; size: -; DNA: TGTGCCAGCAGTGAACAGGGGGCGACTGAAGCTTTCTTT; CDR3: CASSEQGATEAFF
V: TRBV13; D: TRBD2; J: TRBJ2-3; size: -; DNA: TGTGCCAGCAGCTCCCCCCGGGGGGGGCCTAGGGGAGATACGCAGTATTTT; CDR3: CASSSPRGGPRGDTQYF
V: TRBV27; D: TRBD1; J: TRBJ2-7; size: -; DNA: TGTGCCAGCAGGGACCCGGGACAGGGCCATTACGAGCAGTACTTC; CDR3: CASRDPGQGHYEQYF
V: TRBV5-1; D: -; J: TRBJ2-7; size: -; DNA: TGCGCCAGCAGCTTGGAAGCAGGGATCCACGAGCAGTACTTC; CDR3: CASSLEAGIHEQYF
V: TRBV5-1; D: -; J: TRBJ1-1; size: few; DNA: TGCGCCAGCAGCTTGGGTTCGGAGACTGAAGCTTTCTTT; CDR3: CASSLGSETEAFF
V: TRBV4-1; D: TRBD1; J: TRBJ2-5; size: -; DNA: TGCGCCAGCAGCCAAGCCGCCAGGGGGGAGACCCAGTACTTC; CDR3: CASSQAARGETQYF
V: TRBV18; D: -; J: TRBJ1-3; size: -; DNA: TGTGCCAGCTCACCAGGACAGACCTCTGGAAACACCATATATTTT; CDR3: CASSPGQTSGNTIYF
V: TRBV4-1; D: -; J: TRBJ2-6; size: -; DNA: TGCGCCAGCAGCCAAGATCGGACTCAAGGGGCCAACGTCCTGACTTTC; CDR3: CASSQDRTQGANVLTF
V: TRBV27; D: -; J: TRBJ1-6; size: -; DNA: TGTGCCAGCAGTTCGAGGATCTATAATTCACCCCTCCACTTT; CDR3: CASSSRIYNSPLHF
V: TRBV2; D: -; J: TRBJ2-3; size: -; DNA: TGTGCCAGCGAGGTCGCAGATACGCAGTATTTT; CDR3: CASEVADTQYF
V: TRBV5-1; D: TRBD2; J: TRBJ2-3; size: -; DNA: TGCGCCAGCAGCCGCGGGGGGTCCGGCACAGATACGCAGTATTTT; CDR3: CASSRGGSGTDTQYF
V: TRBV4-1; D: -; J: TRBJ2-2; size: -; DNA: TGCGCCAGCAGCCAAGAGTGGGGGCGCGTGAACACCGGGGAGCTGTTTTTT; CDR3: CASSQEWGRVNTGELFF
V: TRBV11-3; D: -; J: TRBJ2-1; size: -; DNA: TGTGCCAGCAGCCCATATAGCGACTACAATGAGCAGTTCTTC; CDR3: CASSPYSDYNEQFF
V: TRBV19; D: -; J: TRBJ2-7; size: -; DNA: TGTGCCAGTAGCCGACAGGACAGATACGAGCAGTACTTC; CDR3: CASSRQDRYEQYF
V: TRBV13; D: TRBD1; J: TRBJ2-1; size: -; DNA: TGTGCCAGCAGCTCCATGGGGGGACAGGGCTCCAATGAGCAGTTCTTC; CDR3: CASSSMGGQGSNEQFF
V: TRBV5-6; D: -; J: TRBJ2-7; size: once; DNA: TGTGCCAGCAGCCCGGGGACCTACGAGCAGTACTTC; CDR3: CASSPGTYEQYF
V: TRBV7-6; D: -; J: TRBJ2-3; size: -; DNA: TGTGCCAGCAGCTTATCCCACACAGATACGCAGTATTTT; CDR3: CASSLSHTDTQYF
V: TRBV5-1; D: -; J: TRBJ1-1; size: -; DNA: TGCGCCAGCAGCTTGGCCGCAGGGAACACTGAAGCTTTCTTT; CDR3: CASSLAAGNTEAFF
V: TRBV19; D: -; J: TRBJ1-6; size: -; DNA: TGTGCCAGTAGTTTAGGGGCCAATTCACCCCTCCACTTT; CDR3: CASSLGANSPLHF
V: TRBV19; D: TRBD2; J: TRBJ2-1; size: -; DNA: TGTGCCAGTAGTATGGCGGCTAGCGGGGGGCCCTACAATGAGCAGTTCTTC; CDR3: CASSMAASGGPYNEQFF
V: TRBV25-1; D: -; J: TRBJ2-3; size: -; DNA: TGTGCCAGCAGTGGACTTACCGGGACTCAGTATTTT; CDR3: CASSGLTGTQYF
V: TRBV12-5; D: -; J: TRBJ1-1; size: -; DNA: TGTGCTAGTGTCCAAGGGACAATGAACACTGAAGCTTTCTTT; CDR3: CASVQGTMNTEAFF
V: TRBV30; D: -; J: TRBJ2-3; size: -; DNA: TGTGCCTGGACGTCCACAGATACGCAGTATTTT; CDR3: CAWTSTDTQYF
V: TRBV27; D: -; J: TRBJ2-7; size: -; DNA: TGTGCCAGCAGCCCCGGGTCCTACGAGCAGTACTTC; CDR3: CASSPGSYEQYF
V: TRBV2; D: -; J: TRBJ2-5; size: -; DNA: TGTGCCAGCAGAGCTCAAGAGACCCAGTACTTC; CDR3: CASRAQETQYF
V: TRBV29-1; D: -; J: TRBJ1-1; size: -; DNA: TGCAGCGTTGAAGATCGGAGCCTCACGGGGACTGAAGCTTTCTTT; CDR3: CSVEDRSLTGTEAFF
V: TRBV10-3; D: TRBD2; J: TRBJ2-7; size: -; DNA: TGTGCCATCAGTGAAGTGGGGGGGTTTCCCTACGAGCAGTACTTC; CDR3: CAISEVGGFPYEQYF
V: TRBV13; D: TRBD2; J: TRBJ2-7; size: once; DNA: TGTGCCAGCAGCGCCGAGCGGGGGTCCCCCTACGAGCAGTACTTC; CDR3: CASSAERGSPYEQYF
V: TRBV18; D: -; J: TRBJ1-1; size: few; DNA: TGTGCCAGCTCACCGGGACAGAACACTGAAGCTTTCTTT; CDR3: CASSPGQNTEAFF
V: TRBV9; D: -; J: TRBJ2-3; size: -; DNA: TGTGCCAGCAGCGTAAGCCCTCGGCGGGATGGCACAGATACGCAGTATTTT; CDR3: CASSVSPRRDGTDTQYF
V: TRBV19; D: -; J: TRBJ1-2; size: -; DNA: TGTGCCAGTAGTATAGACAAGACAGGTGGCTACACCTTC; CDR3: CASSIDKTGGYTF
V: TRBV7-9; D: TRBD2; J: TRBJ2-3; size: -; DNA: TGTGCCAGCAGCTCCCCCCCCAGCGGGGCCCTCACAGATACGCAGTATTTT; CDR3: CASSSPPSGALTDTQYF
V: TRBV10-2; D: -; J: TRBJ2-1; size: few; DNA: TGCGCCAGCAGTGAAAATATTGGCAGGCCATACAATGAGCAGTTCTTC; CDR3: CASSENIGRPYNEQFF
V: TRBV9; D: TRBD2; J: TRBJ2-5; size: -; DNA: TGTGCCAGCAACAGACTAGCGGGGGTCGGGGAGACCCAGTACTTC; CDR3: CASNRLAGVGETQYF
V: TRBV4-2; D: TRBD2; J: TRBJ2-5; size: -; DNA: TGTGCCAGCAGCCAAGAAGGGGCGGGGGGGCAAGAGACCCAGTACTTC; CDR3: CASSQEGAGGQETQYF
V: TRBV6-5; D: TRBD1; J: TRBJ2-7; size: once; DNA: TGTGCCAGCAGTTACGCGGGACAGGAGGACGAGCAGTACTTC; CDR3: CASSYAGQEDEQYF
V: TRBV27; D: -; J: TRBJ1-1; size: -; DNA: TGTGCCAGCAACAAGAGGGACACTGAAGCTTTCTTT; CDR3: CASNKRDTEAFF
V: TRBV6-6; D: TRBD2; J: TRBJ2-1; size: -; DNA: TGTGCCAGCACCCAAGGGTTTAGCGGGGGGGAGAATGAGCAGTTCTTC; CDR3: CASTQGFSGGENEQFF
V: TRBV7-6; D: -; J: TRBJ1-1; size: -; DNA: TGTGCCAGCAGCCCCTGGACAGACATGAACACTGAAGCTTTCTTT; CDR3: CASSPWTDMNTEAFF
V: TRBV6-5; D: TRBD1; J: TRBJ2-7; size: -; DNA: TGTGCCAGCACCCGGGACAGGACCTACGAGCAGTACTTC; CDR3: CASTRDRTYEQYF
V: TRBV6-5; D: TRBD1; J: TRBJ2-3; size: -; DNA: TGTGCCAGCAGTTACGGGACAGATGATACGCAGTATTTT; CDR3: CASSYGTDDTQYF
V: TRBV13; D: -; J: TRBJ1-2; size: -; DNA: TGTGCCAGCAGGGGGCCCAACTATGGCTACACCTTC; CDR3: CASRGPNYGYTF